This T cell receptor beta chain was captured in a study of T cell changes during pregnancy in multiple sclerosis. The V gene's germline CDR1 is SEHNR and CDR2 FQNEAQ (reference sequence). This CDR3 is 13 amino acids long. Trimming took 5 bases from V and 0 from J, leaving 7 bases between them. Only in-frame clones appear in the TCRdb table, and some are missing; sequencing was by immunoSEQ multiplex PCR. The table includes around 50,000 clones, about 92% detected once. The source was CD4+ T cells from peripheral blood mononuclear cells, collected after pregnancy. The receptor was derived from a female donor with multiple sclerosis, enrolled in a pregnancy study. This chain connects TRBV7-9 to TRBJ1-1; D gene unclear. CDR3 sequence reads: CASSPSLNTEAFF. The CDR3 nucleotides read TGTGCCAGCAGCCCGAGCCTGAACACTGAAGCTTTCTTT.